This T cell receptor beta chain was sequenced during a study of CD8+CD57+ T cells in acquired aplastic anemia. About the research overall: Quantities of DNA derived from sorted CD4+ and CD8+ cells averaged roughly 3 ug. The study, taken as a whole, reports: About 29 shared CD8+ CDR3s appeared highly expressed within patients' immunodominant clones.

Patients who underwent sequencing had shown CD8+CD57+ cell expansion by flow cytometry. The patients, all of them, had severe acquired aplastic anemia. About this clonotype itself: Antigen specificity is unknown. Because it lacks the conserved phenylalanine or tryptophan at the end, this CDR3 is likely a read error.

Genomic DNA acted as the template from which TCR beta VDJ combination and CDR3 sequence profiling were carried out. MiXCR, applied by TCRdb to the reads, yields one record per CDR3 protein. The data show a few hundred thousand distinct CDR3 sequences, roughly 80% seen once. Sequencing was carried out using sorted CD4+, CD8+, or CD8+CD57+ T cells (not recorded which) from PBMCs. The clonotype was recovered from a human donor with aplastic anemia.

CDR3 bases: TGTGCCAGTAGCAACCCTACCGGCGGACACTACAATGAGCAGTTCGTC. Translated, it gives CASSNPTGGHYNEQFV. V is TRBV19 and J is TRBJ2-1; D possibly corresponds to TRBD1 (5 bases). V dropped 6 bases and J dropped 3 bases, with 18 bases sitting between them. Germline-derived CDR1 and CDR2 are LNHDA and SQIVND (reference sequence). The CDR3 totals 16 residues.